Presented here are 11 T cell receptor beta chains from one specimen sequenced in a study of human CD8 memory T cell subsets. Production of TCR beta libraries used UMI-labeled 5' RACE as the method. From the 5' RACE reads, TCRdb lists one entry per CDR3 protein and no DNA. Recorded for this sample: roughly 5,000 distinct CDR3 sequences. Material for sequencing was CD8+ effector memory T cells (TEM) sorted from PBMCs. Noted subset: effector memory CD8 T cells, CCR7- CD45RO+ CD95+. These receptors all stem from a human donor in good health.

The chain employs TRBV6-4 and TRBJ2-1; TCRdb proposes TRBD1, but this gene call is untestable without DNA. CDR3 length: 15 amino acids. Germline V gene lookup returns CDR1 MRHNA and CDR2 SNTAGT. CDR3 amino acids: CASSETGGAYNEQFF.

This clonotype shows up as large by frequency. This sequence joins TRBV29-1 and TRBJ2-5; checking the TCRdb D call of TRBD1 is not possible without DNA. From germline, CDR1 is SQVTM and CDR2 ANQGSEA. This CDR3 region has 17 residues. The CDR3 sequence is CSVEAGGSLLYQETQYF.

Frequency places this clonotype as medium-sized. The chain joins TRBV20-1 to TRBJ2-7; TCRdb gives TRBD1 as the D gene, but with no DNA this cannot be confirmed. There are 15 residues in the CDR3. Germline assignment: CDR1 DFQATT and CDR2 SNEGSKA (reference sequence). CDR3: CSARDPGQGAREQYF.

The CDR3 reads CASSESPPTGEEQYF. This chain connects TRBV25-1 to TRBJ2-7; TCRdb proposes TRBD1, but this gene call is untestable without DNA. CDR1 is MGHDK, CDR2 SYGVNS, per germline. This CDR3 comprises 15 residues.

The CDR3 here is CASSKEEGVTGELFF. V usage is TRBV21-1 and J usage is TRBJ2-2; without DNA, the TCRdb call of TRBD1 cannot be checked. TRBV21-1 is flagged as a pseudogene. The CDR3 has 15 residues.

By frequency, this clonotype is medium-sized. The chain recombines TRBV20-1 with TRBJ2-7. The CDR3 covers 15 residues. The germline gives CDR1 DFQATT, CDR2 SNEGSKA (reference sequence). CDR3 in amino acids: CSAGKDGASSYEQYF.

This clonotype is deemed medium-sized by its frequency. The rearrangement joins TRBV4-3 to TRBJ1-2. Germline CDR1 is LGHNA and CDR2 is YSLEER. CDR3 length equals 17 residues. The CDR3 loop reads CASSHQEEGNPTYGYTF.

The gene calls are TRBV20-1 and TRBJ2-5; TCRdb selects TRBD1, and the lack of DNA leaves this call unchecked. The CDR3 spans 14 residues. Per germline, CDR1 DFQATT and CDR2 SNEGSKA (reference sequence). CDR3 protein: CSASRPSGAETQYF.

This chain connects TRBV15 to TRBJ2-6. CDR3 size: 14 residues. CDR1 LNHNV and CDR2 YYDKDF come from the germline V gene (reference sequence). The CDR3 loop is CATSRAAGANVLTF.

This clonotype is large by frequency. This chain links TRBV6-4 with TRBJ2-1; the D call of TRBD2 rests on TCRdb alone, since no DNA is present to check it. Germline-derived CDR1 and CDR2 are MRHNA and SNTAGT. This CDR3 region has 16 residues. Here the CDR3 reads CASSDKGLAGANEQFF.

This sequence joins TRBV6-5 and TRBJ2-5; without DNA, the TCRdb call of TRBD1 cannot be checked. Germline assignment: CDR1 MNHEY and CDR2 SVGAGI. CDR3 size: 14 residues. The chain's CDR3 is CASGGASITETQYF.